Following are 20 T cell receptor beta chains from one sample sequenced in a study of T cells after yellow fever vaccination. One entry per CDR3 protein results from TCRdb running MiXCR on the 5' RACE reads. The profile shows around 610,000 distinct CDR3 sequences, about 14% of them singletons. The material was PBMCs, obtained on the day of the yellow fever booster vaccination. Receptors originate from a man in his thirties or forties who received the YFV17D yellow fever vaccine.

This clonotype was picked up a small number of times. The chain links TRBV12-3 or TRBV12-4 to TRBJ2-7, with D possibly being TRBD2 (6 bases). The CDR3 has 15 amino acids. V dropped 5 bases and J dropped 0 bases, with 14 bases sitting between them. DNA of the CDR3: TGTGCCAGCAGTCGGGAAGCGGGCCACTCCTACGAGCAGTACTTC. Its protein product is CASSREAGHSYEQYF.

The chain employs TRBV5-1 and TRBJ2-3; unclear D gene. The ends were cut back, 1 base at V and 4 bases at J, with 10 bases in the middle. This CDR3 has 14 residues. Looked up from germline, CDR1 is SGHRS and CDR2 is YFSETQ. The CDR3 DNA reads as TGCGCCAGCAGCTTGCCAGGTCCCCCAGATACGCAGTATTTT. Translating it yields CASSLPGPPDTQYF.

This clonotype was counted only a few times. The rearrangement joins TRBV10-3 to TRBJ2-1; tentative D call: TRBD2 (6 bases). This CDR3 contains 13 residues. Germline lookup yields CDR1 ENHRY and CDR2 SYGVKD. Trimming left V 10 bases short and J 2 bases short, with 12 bases between. The DNA of the CDR3 is TGTGCCACCTGGAGGGGCCCCTACAATGAGCAGTTCTTC. Encoded protein: CATWRGPYNEQFF.

The CDR3 is CASSQDLARYEQYF. CDR3 bases: TGTGCCAGCAGCCAAGACCTAGCGCGGTACGAGCAGTACTTC. The V gene is TRBV3-1, the J gene TRBJ2-7, with D possibly being TRBD2 (6 bases). Per the germline V gene, CDR1 is LGHDT and CDR2 is YNNKEL (reference sequence). The CDR3 loop spans 14 amino acids. V was shortened by 0 bases and J by 4 bases, with 10 bases between the two germline ends.

This clonotype was detected only a few times. The chain recombines TRBV29-1 with TRBJ2-5; perhaps TRBD2 as D (5 bases). Germline V gives CDR1 SQVTM, CDR2 ANQGSEA. The CDR3 is 12 residues long. Trimming pared 3 bases from V and 1 base from J, leaving 6 bases between. This CDR3 reads CSVEGSQETQYF. The CDR3 nucleotides read TGCAGCGTTGAGGGGAGCCAAGAGACCCAGTACTTC.

This chain joins TRBV30 and TRBJ2-3, with 12 bases aligning to TRBD2. The CDR3 contains 19 residues. Germline CDR1 and CDR2: GTSNPN and SVGIG (reference sequence). Unmatched junction bases numbered 17, after V lost 2 bases and J lost 5 bases. CDR3 protein: CAWSYSSGRAIHHVDTQYF. The DNA of the CDR3 is TGTGCCTGGAGTTACTCTAGCGGGAGGGCCATCCATCACGTAGATACGCAGTATTTT.

The chain employs TRBV20-1 and TRBJ2-2; D may be TRBD1 (7 bases). CDR3 length: 17 residues. V lost 4 bases and J lost 2, with 20 bases in between. Germline CDR1 reads DFQATT; CDR2 reads SNEGSKA (reference sequence). CDR3 DNA: TGCAGTGCTAAGGGGGTTCGCGGGACAGCCAACACCGGGGAGCTGTTTTTT. Protein: CSAKGVRGTANTGELFF.

Many counts were recorded for this clonotype. The chain uses TRBV6-5 and TRBJ2-2; D unresolved. In germline, CDR1 is MNHEY, CDR2 SVGAGI. V was pared by 4 bases and J by 6 bases, with 6 bases between. The CDR3 has 12 residues. The CDR3 DNA follows: TGTGCCAGCAGTTGGGAATCCGGGGAGCTGTTTTTT. Its translation is CASSWESGELFF.

This clonotype was counted between two and nine times. The J gene is TRBJ2-7, the V gene TRBV25-1; tentative D call: TRBD1 (5 bases). The CDR3 has 14 amino acids. Germline V lookup: CDR1 MGHDK, CDR2 SYGVNS. Trimming removed 4 bases at V and 1 base at J, with 11 bases between. CDR3 protein: CASSVSTESYEQYF. As DNA, the CDR3 is TGTGCCAGCAGTGTTTCGACAGAATCCTACGAGCAGTACTTC.

This rearrangement joins TRBV29-1 to TRBJ2-7; possible D gene TRBD2, 5 bases. The CDR3 totals 13 residues. Between the trimmed V and J ends, which lost 4 bases and 7 bases, there was a span of 17 bases. Germline V lookup: CDR1 SQVTM, CDR2 ANQGSEA. The CDR3 coding sequence is TGCAGCGTTGTCCTAAAGCTGACGGGGGAGCAGTACTTC. Its translation: CSVVLKLTGEQYF.

This clonotype was observed a few times. The genes are TRBV4-1 and TRBJ2-1; D may match TRBD1 or TRBD2 (5 bases each). Looked up from germline, CDR1 is MGHRA and CDR2 is YSYEKL. The V gene lost 0 bases and the J gene lost 4 bases, with 19 bases spanning the gap. The CDR3 totals 18 residues. This CDR3 reads CASSQDFMLGPAYNEQFF. CDR3 coding DNA: TGCGCCAGCAGCCAAGATTTCATGTTGGGACCAGCTTACAATGAGCAGTTCTTC.

This clonotype was counted a few times. This rearrangement joins TRBV29-1 to TRBJ1-2; D ambiguous. Trimming shortened V by 4 bases and J by 4 bases, and 25 bases separated the two germline ends. Germline V gene data show CDR1 as SQVTM and CDR2 as ANQGSEA. The CDR3 sequence is 17 residues long. CDR3 region: CSVVSLESGWLVYGYTF. The CDR3 coding sequence is TGCAGCGTTGTCAGCCTCGAGTCGGGGTGGCTAGTCTATGGCTACACCTTC.

This clonotype was observed a handful of times. This sequence joins TRBV7-2 and TRBJ2-2; D is possibly TRBD2 (5 bases). This CDR3 is 15 amino acids long. Germline lookup yields CDR1 SGHTA and CDR2 FQGNSA. Trimming left V 1 base short and J 3 bases short, with 9 bases between. The CDR3 spells CASSLVREHTGELFF. The CDR3 nucleotides read TGTGCCAGCAGCTTAGTAAGGGAGCACACCGGGGAGCTGTTTTTT.

The rearrangement uses TRBV18 and TRBJ2-1, with 8 nucleotides matching TRBD2. Per germline, CDR1 KGHSH and CDR2 LQKENI. V trimming: 3 bases; J trimming: 9 bases; junction bases outside the gene matches: 13. The CDR3 loop spans 16 amino acids. The CDR3 sequence: CASSPSGTRSRGEQFF. The CDR3 DNA is TGTGCCAGCTCACCCTCCGGGACTAGATCTCGCGGTGAGCAGTTCTTC.

This clonotype turned up a few times. The chain links TRBV23-1 to TRBJ1-5, with D unclear. TRBV23-1 is identified as an open reading frame with a role that is uncertain. This CDR3 contains 15 residues. V lost 7 bases to trimming and J lost 0 bases, with 13 bases between them. The CDR3 here is CASTLRGDSNQPQHF. In DNA, the CDR3 is TGCGCCAGCACCCTCCGGGGTGATAGCAATCAGCCCCAGCATTTT.

This clonotype was detected a few times. This chain links TRBV20-1 with TRBJ2-3; perhaps TRBD2 as D (6 bases). The ends were cut back, 1 base at V and 0 bases at J, with 14 bases in the middle. The CDR3 length is 16 residues. Germline values: CDR1 DFQATT, CDR2 SNEGSKA (reference sequence). In DNA form, the CDR3 reads TGCAGTGCTAGAGGTGGGAGGTCCTCTAGCACAGATACGCAGTATTTT. Protein product: CSARGGRSSSTDTQYF.

The J gene is TRBJ2-1, the V gene TRBV6-9; D is undetermined. Germline assignment: CDR1 MNHGY and CDR2 SVAAGI. Trimming pared 2 bases from V and 8 bases from J, leaving 10 bases between. The CDR3 spans 13 residues. The CDR3 region has the DNA TGTGCCAGCAGTTATCGTCCCCAGGATGAGCAGTTCTTC. Residues: CASSYRPQDEQFF.

This clonotype has just a few counts. The chain is built from TRBV12-3 or TRBV12-4 and TRBJ2-2, with D possibly TRBD2 on 5 matching bases. The CDR3 is 13 amino acids. The V and J ends lost 8 bases and 8 bases respectively, with 15 bases between them. Here the CDR3 DNA reads TGTGCCAGCGGGAGTTTAAGGGCGGGGGAGCTGTTTTTT. Amino acid sequence: CASGSLRAGELFF.

The chain recombines TRBV29-1 with TRBJ1-2, with a possible D match to TRBD1 (5 bases). V was shortened by 0 bases and J by 4 bases, with 9 bases between the two germline ends. The CDR3 length is 13 residues. CDR1 is SQVTM, CDR2 ANQGSEA, per germline. The CDR3 region has the DNA TGCAGCGTTGAAGATTTACAGGTCTATGGCTACACCTTC. Its translation: CSVEDLQVYGYTF.

This chain uses TRBV12-3 or TRBV12-4 with TRBJ2-3; D is unclear. The CDR3 runs 12 residues. V gave up 7 bases and J gave up 8 bases, with 13 bases separating them. CDR3 in amino acids: CASNEYTGTQYF. The CDR3 region has the DNA TGTGCCAGCAACGAGTATACGGGTACGCAGTATTTT.